The 18 T cell receptor beta chains given below trace back to one sample, sequenced in a study of beta chain features in type 1 diabetes. Regarding the study as a whole: All four CD4+ subsets of Type 1 diabetes patients contained TCRB CDR3s that were moderately but significantly shorter.

Their antigens are not known. Investigators reverse transcribed all isolated RNA, so they sequenced expressed TCRB transcripts. Data came from immunoSEQ multiplex PCR; TCRdb stores just in-frame clones and leaves some out. The table lists 20,000 to 25,000 clones, about 70% of them singletons. The sample comprised stem cell memory CD4+ T cells from blood. The receptor set was obtained from a woman between 40 and 50 years old with type 1 diabetes.

The chain has TRBV20-1 and TRBJ1-1; possible D gene TRBD1, 5 bases. The V gene's germline CDR1 is DFQATT and CDR2 SNEGSKA (reference sequence). The V gene lost 7 bases and the J gene lost 6 bases, with 12 bases spanning the gap. This CDR3 region has 11 residues. CDR3 bases: TGCAGTGTCCCGGGGGGAGCTGAAGCTTTCTTT. This gives the protein CSVPGGAEAFF.

The V and J genes are TRBV7-3 and TRBJ2-3, with 12 bases identical to TRBD2. The CDR3 length is 15 residues. V gave up 7 bases and J gave up 5 bases; unmatched junction bases: 7. CDR1 and CDR2 (germline): SGHTA, FQGTGA. CDR3 loop: CASNPSGRAGDTQYF. The CDR3 DNA reads as TGTGCCAGCAACCCTAGCGGGAGGGCTGGAGATACGCAGTATTTT. The full variable domain, rest sourced from reference TRBV7-3 and TRBJ2-3, is GAGVSQTPSNKVTEKGKYVELRCDPISGHTALYWYRQSLGQGPEFLIYFQGTGAADDSGLPNDRFFAVRPEGSVSTLKIQRTERGDSAVYLCASNPSGRAGDTQYFGPGTRLTVL.

This clone was observed once. This chain links TRBV27 with TRBJ2-7; a weak D match, TRBD2 (5 bases). In germline, CDR1 is MNHEY, CDR2 SMNVEV (reference sequence). V was clipped by 5 bases and J by 7 bases, with 18 bases between them. This CDR3 comprises 14 residues. The CDR3 DNA is TGTGCCAGCAGTAGGTATGCCCAAGGAGGAGAGCAGTACTTC. Amino acid sequence: CASSRYAQGGEQYF.

The CDR3 region is CASSQDGDRGADGYTF. CDR3 sequence (DNA): TGCGCCAGCAGCCAAGACGGGGACAGGGGCGCGGATGGCTACACCTTC. The chain carries TRBV4-1 and TRBJ1-2; 10 bases fit TRBD1. This CDR3 has 16 amino acids. V was clipped by 0 bases and J by 6 bases; unmatched bases: 7. The germline V gene has CDR1 MGHRA and CDR2 YSYEKL.

The chain couples TRBV11-3 to TRBJ2-1; 10 bases match TRBD1. CDR3 size: 16 residues. Germline V gene sequence: CDR1 SGHNT, CDR2 YENEEA. The ends lost 8 bases at V and 4 bases at J; junction bases unmatched: 11. CDR3 amino acids: CASGVGGTGAYNEQFF. The CDR3 DNA reads as TGTGCCAGCGGTGTAGGGGGGACAGGGGCATACAATGAGCAGTTCTTC. Using reference TRBV11-3 and TRBJ2-1 for the parts outside the CDR3, the full variable domain is EAGVVQSPRYKIIEKKQPVAFWCNPISGHNTLYWYLQNLGQGPELLIRYENEEAVDDSQLPKDRFSAERLKGVDSTLKIQPAELGDSAVYLCASGVGGTGAYNEQFFGPGTRLTVL.

J is TRBJ2-7 and V is TRBV5-8, with D perhaps TRBD1 (6 bases). Trimming took off 4 bases at V and 9 bases at J, with 14 bases between the two ends. Germline CDR1 is SGHTS and CDR2 is YDEGEE. There are 12 residues in the CDR3. CDR3 DNA: TGTGCCAGCAGCCTGTACGGGACAACGCAGTACTTC. This gives the protein CASSLYGTTQYF.

The V gene is TRBV4-2, the J gene TRBJ2-7, with D perhaps TRBD2 (6 bases). The CDR3 contains 16 residues. V was cut by 0 bases and J by 0 bases, with 12 bases left in between. Germline V gene lookup returns CDR1 LGHNA and CDR2 YNFKEQ. For the CDR3, the DNA is TGTGCCAGCAGCCAAGATAGGGCGGGAATCTCCTACGAGCAGTACTTC. Encoded protein: CASSQDRAGISYEQYF.

The rearrangement joins TRBV7-9 to TRBJ1-1; D gene uncertain. The V end was cut by 3 bases, the J end by 5 bases, with 13 bases between. This CDR3 has 14 amino acids. Looked up from germline, CDR1 is SEHNR and CDR2 is FQNEAQ (reference sequence). CDR3 nucleotide sequence: TGTGCCAGCAGCTTCTCTTACGGGAGAACTGAAGCTTTCTTT. It is translated as CASSFSYGRTEAFF.

Here the CDR3 DNA reads TGCAGCGCGCATGACAGGGCGGAAAAACTGTTTTTT. Translated, it gives CSAHDRAEKLFF. The V and J genes are TRBV29-1 and TRBJ1-4; TRBD1 matches 7 bases. This CDR3 contains 12 residues. Germline values: CDR1 SQVTM, CDR2 ANQGSEA. The trim removed 7 bases at V and 8 bases at J, leaving 7 bases unmatched.

This clone was picked up a small number of times. DNA of the CDR3: TGTGCCAGCAGCACCCGCTTCGGGTCAGAGACCCAGTACTTC. It specifies CASSTRFGSETQYF. The rearrangement links TRBV7-9 to TRBJ2-5; no definite D call. CDR1 is SEHNR and CDR2 is FQNEAQ in the germline V gene (reference sequence). The CDR3 loop spans 14 amino acids. The V and J ends lost 5 bases and 4 bases respectively, with 14 bases between them.

This clone has just one count. The rearrangement links TRBV9 to TRBJ2-2; D gene uncertain. Trimming took 0 bases from V and 7 from J, leaving 10 bases between them. The CDR3 length is 14 residues. In germline, CDR1 is SGDLS, CDR2 YYNGEE. CDR3 sequence (DNA): TGTGCCAGCAGCGTAGAAAGCGTCGGCGGGGAGCTGTTTTTT. It codes for CASSVESVGGELFF.

V gene TRBV27 combines with J gene TRBJ2-7, with a possible D match to TRBD1 (6 bases). The V end lost 5 bases, the J end lost 4 bases, and 15 bases lay between the germline ends. The germline V gene encodes CDR1 MNHEY and CDR2 SMNVEV (reference sequence). The CDR3 spans 14 residues. CDR3 nucleotide sequence: TGTGCCAGCAGTCCGACAGGACACATGTACGAGCAGTACTTC. It yields the protein CASSPTGHMYEQYF.

V is TRBV4-1 and J is TRBJ2-2, with D tentatively TRBD2 (5 bases). V was cut by 1 base and J by 2 bases, with 11 bases left in between. This CDR3 is built from 16 residues. Germline values: CDR1 MGHRA, CDR2 YSYEKL. The DNA for the CDR3 is TGCGCCAGCAGCCAAGTGGAGCGGACCAACACCGGGGAGCTGTTTTTT. Translating it yields CASSQVERTNTGELFF.

This clone has a handful of counts. The V call is TRBV27, the J call TRBJ1-2, with 11 bases identical to TRBD1. CDR1 and CDR2 from the germline V gene are MNHEY and SMNVEV (reference sequence). The CDR3 length is 17 residues. V lost 5 bases to trimming and J lost 3 bases; unmatched junction nucleotides: 11. The CDR3 reads CASSPRTGGLTDYGYTF. DNA of the CDR3: TGTGCCAGCAGTCCGAGGACAGGGGGCCTAACTGACTATGGCTACACCTTC.

The chain links TRBV5-6 to TRBJ2-1; D perhaps matches TRBD2 (6 bases). Germline CDR1 is SGHDT and CDR2 is YYEEEE. V lost 4 bases and J 8 bases, leaving 13 bases between the germline ends. The CDR3 runs to 13 residues. The CDR3 region is CASSLGSLDEQFF. For the CDR3, the DNA is TGTGCCAGCAGCCTCGGGAGTCTCGATGAGCAGTTCTTC. The whole variable domain, filled in from reference TRBV5-6 and TRBJ2-1, reads DAGVTQSPTHLIKTRGQQVTLRCSPKSGHDTVSWYQQALGQGPQFIFQYYEEEERQRGNFPDRFSGHQFPNYSSELNVNALLLGDSALYLCASSLGSLDEQFFGPGTRLTVL.

V gene TRBV7-2 combines with J gene TRBJ2-6; no firm D call. This CDR3 has 16 residues. V was pared by 4 bases and J by 1 base, with 11 bases between. CDR1 is SGHTA and CDR2 is FQGNSA in the germline V gene. Here the CDR3 DNA reads TGTGCCAGCAGCTCTTCTCGGTGGTCTGGGGCCAACGTCCTGACTTTC. It specifies CASSSSRWSGANVLTF.

In this sample, this clone turned up a few times. The rearrangement links TRBV5-4 to TRBJ2-7, with D perhaps TRBD2 (7 bases). Germline assignment: CDR1 SGHNT and CDR2 YYREEE (reference sequence). The length of the CDR3 is 14 residues. V lost 4 bases and J lost 2, with 13 bases in between. The CDR3 sequence: CASSPWEGAYEQYF. CDR3 nucleotides: TGTGCCAGCAGCCCCTGGGAGGGGGCCTACGAGCAGTACTTC.

The chain uses TRBV7-2 and TRBJ2-1; 8 nucleotides line up with TRBD2. The junction had 6 bases not matched to a gene; V was cut back by 1 base and J by 4 bases. This CDR3 is 16 amino acids long. Germline-derived CDR1 and CDR2 are SGHTA and FQGNSA. The CDR3 DNA is TGTGCCAGCAGCTTAGAACCGGCGGGAGGTTACAATGAGCAGTTCTTC. Amino acids: CASSLEPAGGYNEQFF.